The sequence of this TCR beta chain was determined in a study of T cell clonality in common variable immunodeficiency. Whole-study findings and limits: Fewer TCRbeta clones were shared among CVID subjects than controls. Fewer deletions and N-nucleotide insertions were reportedly seen in common variable immunodeficiency TCR beta sequences.

Germline lookup yields CDR1 MNHEY and CDR2 SMNVEV (reference sequence). Unmatched junction bases numbered 8, after V lost 4 bases and J lost 4 bases. The CDR3 has 15 residues. Libraries were prepared by immunoSEQ multiplex PCR; TCRdb keeps only in-frame clonotypes and omits some of them. This sample has around 40,000 clones, each found more than once. Patients and controls were mostly of Caucasian heritage. Blood came from CVID subjects not ill and not taking immunomodulatory or immunosuppressive medication. Blood samples were heparinized, about 5 to 9 ml per donor. This clone was counted ten times or more. Its specificity is unknown. The read ends 3 residues before the CDR3 terminus; that terminus is restored from the germline J gene.

Sequencing was done on a sample of peripheral blood mononuclear cells. This chain links TRBV27 with TRBJ2-5, with 8 bases aligning to TRBD2. The receptor was derived from a human donor with common variable immunodeficiency. The CDR3 bases that were read are TGTGCCAGCAGTTCCCTAACGGGGGGGCGAGAGACC. It is translated as CASSSLTGGRET. The entire CDR3 protein reads CASSSLTGGRETQYF.